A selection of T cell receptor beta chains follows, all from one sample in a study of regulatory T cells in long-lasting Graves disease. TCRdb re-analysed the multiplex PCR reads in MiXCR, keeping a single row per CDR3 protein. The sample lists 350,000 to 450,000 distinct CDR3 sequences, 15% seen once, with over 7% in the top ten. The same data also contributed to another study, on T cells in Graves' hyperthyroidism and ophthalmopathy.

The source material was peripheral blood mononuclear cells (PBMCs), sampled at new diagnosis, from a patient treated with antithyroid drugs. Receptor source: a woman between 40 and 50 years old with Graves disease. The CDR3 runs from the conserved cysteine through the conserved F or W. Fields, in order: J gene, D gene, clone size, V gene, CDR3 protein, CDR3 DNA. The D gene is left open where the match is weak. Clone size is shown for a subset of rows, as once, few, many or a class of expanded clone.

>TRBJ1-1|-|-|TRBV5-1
CASSLGVQGNTEAFF
TGCGCCAGCAGCTTGGGGGTACAGGGGAACACTGAAGCTTTCTTT
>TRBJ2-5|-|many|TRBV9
CASSVGTATQETQYF
TGTGCCAGCAGCGTAGGAACAGCGACCCAAGAGACCCAGTACTTC
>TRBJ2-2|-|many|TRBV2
CASSEARANTGELFF
TGTGCCAGCAGTGAAGCTCGGGCGAACACCGGGGAGCTGTTTTTT
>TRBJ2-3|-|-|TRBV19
CAKDSRASSTDTQYF
TGTGCCAAGGACAGTCGAGCCTCTAGCACAGATACGCAGTATTTT
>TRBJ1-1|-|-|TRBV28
CASSLGLADVQGLNTEAFF
TGTGCCAGCAGTTTGGGACTCGCCGATGTACAGGGTTTGAACACTGAAGCTTTCTTT
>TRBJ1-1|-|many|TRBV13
CASSVGHTNTEAFF
TGTGCCAGCAGCGTGGGACATACGAACACTGAAGCTTTCTTT
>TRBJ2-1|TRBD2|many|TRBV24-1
CATEGSGSSYNEQFF
TGTGCCACCGAGGGTAGCGGGAGCTCCTACAATGAGCAGTTCTTC
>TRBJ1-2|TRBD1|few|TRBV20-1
CSARQGIYGYTF
TGCAGTGCACGACAGGGGATCTATGGCTACACCTTC
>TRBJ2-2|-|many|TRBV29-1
CSVGTAANTGELFF
TGCAGCGTTGGAACGGCGGCGAACACCGGGGAGCTGTTTTTT
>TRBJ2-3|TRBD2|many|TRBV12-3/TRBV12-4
CASSLLVGLAGVRDTQYF
TGTGCCAGCAGTTTATTAGTAGGGCTAGCGGGAGTCAGAGATACGCAGTATTTT
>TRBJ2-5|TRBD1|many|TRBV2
CASRGDRGGGETQYF
TGTGCCAGCAGGGGCGACAGGGGAGGTGGGGAGACCCAGTACTTC